Presented here are 6 T cell receptor beta chains from one specimen sequenced in a study of blood T cell repertoires in COVID-19. Generated by immunoSEQ multiplex PCR, the TCRdb table keeps only in-frame clones and is missing some. The table lists 200,000 to 250,000 clones, 80% to 85% of them singletons. Source material: PBMCs or T cells enriched from blood (not recorded which). These receptor sequences come from a woman aged 40-49 years who had recovered from COVID-19.

This clone appeared once. The chain recombines TRBV4-1 with TRBJ1-4; tentatively, D is TRBD1 (5 bases). Germline V gene sequence: CDR1 MGHRA, CDR2 YSYEKL. The CDR3 totals 17 residues. Trimming removed 0 bases from V and 6 bases from J, with 17 bases in between. CDR3 nucleotides: TGCGCCAGCAGCCAAGAAGGGGATGTCGGCCTTTATGAAAAACTGTTTTTT. Translation: CASSQEGDVGLYEKLFF.

The rearrangement joins TRBV3-1 (or the pseudogene TRBV3-2) to TRBJ2-5, with no clear D. V was clipped by 0 bases and J by 1 base, with 9 bases between them. The CDR3 spans 15 residues. The germline CDR1 and CDR2 sequences are LGHDT and YNNKEL (reference sequence). CDR3 nucleotides: TGTGCCAGCAGCCAAGATCCAACAGCCCAAGAGACCCAGTACTTC. This codes for CASSQDPTAQETQYF.

Regarding this clone: An end of the junction does not agree with germline; a read error may underlie this. Distinct nucleotide sequences in the sample also encode this CDR3. The rearrangement links TRBV9 to TRBJ1-2; TRBD1 is a possible D gene (6 bases). CDR1 and CDR2 from the germline V gene are SGDLS and YYNGEE. This CDR3 has 13 amino acids. CDR3 sequence (DNA): TGTGCCAGCAGTGTAGACAGGAACTATGGCTACACCTTC. This sequence encodes CASSVDRNYGYTF.

CDR3 loop: CASSWARLEQYF. CDR3 coding DNA: TGTGCCAGCAGTTGGGCGCGCCTCGAGCAGTACTTC. The rearrangement links TRBV12-3 or TRBV12-4 to TRBJ2-7; D is ambiguous. Trimming took off 4 bases at V and 6 bases at J, with 10 bases between the two ends. This CDR3 has 12 residues.

The V gene is TRBV6-5, the J gene TRBJ2-7; TRBD2 is a possible D gene (6 bases). The germline CDR1 and CDR2 sequences are MNHEY and SVGAGI. V shed 5 bases and J shed 1 base, with 12 bases lying between them. CDR3 length: 14 amino acids. Here the CDR3 reads CASSPGGTSYEQYF. The CDR3 DNA sequence: TGTGCCAGCAGTCCCGGAGGGACTTCCTACGAGCAGTACTTC.

This chain connects TRBV7-9 to TRBJ2-2, with no clear D. The V gene's germline CDR1 is SEHNR and CDR2 FQNEAQ (reference sequence). V dropped 1 base and J dropped 8 bases, with 2 bases sitting between them. This CDR3 spans 11 amino acids. The CDR3 DNA is TGTGCCAGCAGCTTAGTAGGGGAGCTGTTTTTT. Its protein is CASSLVGELFF.